This record looks at one TCR beta chain sequence and its context. What it binds is unknown. This entry comes from a study of beta chain features in type 1 diabetes. Sorting of CD4+ naive, central memory, regulatory and stem cell-like memory cells was performed via CD45RO/CCR7/CD25/CD127/CD95/CD27. The study reverse transcribed the entire isolated RNA, so it sequenced expressed TCRB transcripts. Clones were read by immunoSEQ multiplex PCR, and TCRdb kept only the in-frame ones, dropping some. The sample holds about 170,000 clones; around 7.9% are singletons and the top ten take under 0.6%. Points from the study as a whole: PCR could preferentially amplify shorter templates, alike in patients and controls. People with Type 1 diabetes carried modestly yet significantly shorter TCRB CDR3s in all four CD4+ subsets. Junctions at VDJ sites from type 1 diabetes patients had fewer insertions and more deletions.

The V gene lost 3 bases and the J gene lost 0 bases, with 16 bases spanning the gap. CDR3 length: 16 residues. CDR1 and CDR2 from the germline V gene are SGHNT and YYREEE (reference sequence). The TCR was taken from a man younger than 35 with type 1 diabetes. The chain links TRBV5-4 to TRBJ2-7, with D possibly TRBD2 on 6 matching bases. The sample was central memory CD4+ T cells from blood. The CDR3 sequence: CASSSGRESSSYEQYF. The CDR3 DNA follows: TGTGCCAGCAGCTCTGGCCGGGAGTCAAGCTCCTACGAGCAGTACTTC.